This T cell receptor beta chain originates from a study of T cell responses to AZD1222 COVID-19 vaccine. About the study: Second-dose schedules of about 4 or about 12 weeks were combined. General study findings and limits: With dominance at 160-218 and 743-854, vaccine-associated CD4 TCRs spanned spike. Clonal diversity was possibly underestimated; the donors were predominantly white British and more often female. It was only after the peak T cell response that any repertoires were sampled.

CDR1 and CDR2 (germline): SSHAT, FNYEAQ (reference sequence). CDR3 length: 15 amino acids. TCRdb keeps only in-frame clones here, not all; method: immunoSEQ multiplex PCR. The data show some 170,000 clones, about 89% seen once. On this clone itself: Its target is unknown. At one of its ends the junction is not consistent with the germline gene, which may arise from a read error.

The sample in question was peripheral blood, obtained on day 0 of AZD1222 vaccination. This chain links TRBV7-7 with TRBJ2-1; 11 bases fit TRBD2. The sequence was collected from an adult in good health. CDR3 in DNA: TGTGCTAGCAGCGTACTAGCGGGAGTAGACAATGAGCAGTTCTTC. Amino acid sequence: CASSVLAGVDNEQFF.